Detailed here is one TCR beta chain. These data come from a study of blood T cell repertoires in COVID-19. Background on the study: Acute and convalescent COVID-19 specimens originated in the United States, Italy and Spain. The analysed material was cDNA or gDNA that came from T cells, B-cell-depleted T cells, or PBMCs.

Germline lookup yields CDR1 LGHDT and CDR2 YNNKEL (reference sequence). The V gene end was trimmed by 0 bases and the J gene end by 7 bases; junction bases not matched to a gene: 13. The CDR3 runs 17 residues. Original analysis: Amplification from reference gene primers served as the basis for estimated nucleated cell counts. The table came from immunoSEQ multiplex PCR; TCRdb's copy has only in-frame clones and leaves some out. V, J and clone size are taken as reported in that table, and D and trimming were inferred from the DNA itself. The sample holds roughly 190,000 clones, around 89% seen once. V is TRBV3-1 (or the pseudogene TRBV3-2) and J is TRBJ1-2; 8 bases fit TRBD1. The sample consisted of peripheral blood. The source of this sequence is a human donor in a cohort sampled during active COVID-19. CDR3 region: CASSQDRWTGTSGGYTF. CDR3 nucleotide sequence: TGTGCCAGCAGCCAAGATAGGTGGACAGGGACTTCGGGTGGCTACACCTTC.